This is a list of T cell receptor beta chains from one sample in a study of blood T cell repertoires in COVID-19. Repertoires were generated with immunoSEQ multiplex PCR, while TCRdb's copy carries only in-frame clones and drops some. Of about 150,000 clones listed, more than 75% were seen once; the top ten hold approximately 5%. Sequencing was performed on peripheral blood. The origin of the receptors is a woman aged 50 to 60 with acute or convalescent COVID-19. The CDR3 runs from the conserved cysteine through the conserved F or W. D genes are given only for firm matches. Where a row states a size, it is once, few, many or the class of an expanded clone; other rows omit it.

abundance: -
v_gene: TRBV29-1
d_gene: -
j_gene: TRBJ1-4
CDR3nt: TGCAGCGTTGACCTAGCGGGGGGCGCGGGGAGGACTAATGAAAAACTGTTTTTT
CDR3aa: CSVDLAGGAGRTNEKLFF

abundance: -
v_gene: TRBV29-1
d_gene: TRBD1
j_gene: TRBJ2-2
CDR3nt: TGCAGCGTCGACAGGGGATGGGACACCGGGGAGCTGTTTTTT
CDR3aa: CSVDRGWDTGELFF

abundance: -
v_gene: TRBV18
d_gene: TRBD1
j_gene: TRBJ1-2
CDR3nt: TGTGCCAGCTCACCATCTGAAGGGGGCGCAAACTATGGCTACACCTTC
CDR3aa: CASSPSEGGANYGYTF

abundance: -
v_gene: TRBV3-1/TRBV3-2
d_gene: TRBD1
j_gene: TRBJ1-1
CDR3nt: TGTGCCAGCAGCCAAGTTTACCAGGGGGCGAACACTGAAGCTTTCTTT
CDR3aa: CASSQVYQGANTEAFF

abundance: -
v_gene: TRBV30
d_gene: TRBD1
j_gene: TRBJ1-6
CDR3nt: TGTGCCTGGAGTGCAGGGGGAGATTCACCCCTCCACTTT
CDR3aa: CAWSAGGDSPLHF

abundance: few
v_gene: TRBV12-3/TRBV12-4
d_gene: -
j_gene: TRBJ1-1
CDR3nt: TGTGCCAGCAGTTTATTCATGAACACTGAAGCTTTCTTT
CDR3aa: CASSLFMNTEAFF

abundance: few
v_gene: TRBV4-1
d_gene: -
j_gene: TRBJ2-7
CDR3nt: TGCGCCAGCAGCCAAGAATCAGGGTCCCCCTACGAGCAGTACTTC
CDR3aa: CASSQESGSPYEQYF

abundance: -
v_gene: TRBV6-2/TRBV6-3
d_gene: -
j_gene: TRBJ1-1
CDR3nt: TGTGCCAGCAGTTACTCATCCCAGGGCGCCAGTATGAACACTGAAGCTTTCTTT
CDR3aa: CASSYSSQGASMNTEAFF

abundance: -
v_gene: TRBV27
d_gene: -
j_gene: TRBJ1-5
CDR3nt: TGTGCCAGCAGTCCCGGGGAGTCCAGCAATCAGCCCCAGCATTTT
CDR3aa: CASSPGESSNQPQHF

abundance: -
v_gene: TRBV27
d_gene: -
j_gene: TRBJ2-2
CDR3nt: TGTGCCAGCGAGGTAGCATGGAACAACGGGGAGCTGTTTTTT
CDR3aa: CASEVAWNNGELFF

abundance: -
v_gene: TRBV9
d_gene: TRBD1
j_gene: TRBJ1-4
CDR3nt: TGTGCCAGCAGCGTAGCTTCGGGACAGAATGAAAAACTGTTTTTT
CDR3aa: CASSVASGQNEKLFF

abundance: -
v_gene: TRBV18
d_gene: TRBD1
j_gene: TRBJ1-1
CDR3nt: TGTGCCAGCCGTCCGGGACAGGGTTCTGAAGCTTTCTTT
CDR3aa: CASRPGQGSEAFF

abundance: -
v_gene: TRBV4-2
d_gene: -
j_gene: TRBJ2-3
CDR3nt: TGTGCCAGCAGCCAAGTCGCAGATACGCAGTATTTT
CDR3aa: CASSQVADTQYF

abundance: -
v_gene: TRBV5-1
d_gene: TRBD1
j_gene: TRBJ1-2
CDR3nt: TGCGCCAGCAGCTTGGACGGAGGGGGCAGAGGCTACACCTTC
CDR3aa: CASSLDGGGRGYTF

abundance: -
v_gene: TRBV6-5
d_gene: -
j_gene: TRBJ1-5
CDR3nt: TGTGCCAGCAGCCCCTACGGCAATCAGCCCCAGCATTTT
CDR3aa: CASSPYGNQPQHF

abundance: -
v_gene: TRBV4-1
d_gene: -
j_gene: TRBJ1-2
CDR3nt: TGCGCCAGCAGCCAAGAGGCCAAGATCTATGGCTACACCTTC
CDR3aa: CASSQEAKIYGYTF

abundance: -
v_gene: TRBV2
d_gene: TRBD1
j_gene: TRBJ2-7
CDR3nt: TGTGCCAGCAGCCCGACAGGGACCTACGAGCAGTACTTC
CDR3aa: CASSPTGTYEQYF

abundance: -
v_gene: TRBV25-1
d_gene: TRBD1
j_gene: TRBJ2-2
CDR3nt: TGTGCCAGCGGACAGGGGAATATGAACGGGGAGCTGTTTTTT
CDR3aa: CASGQGNMNGELFF

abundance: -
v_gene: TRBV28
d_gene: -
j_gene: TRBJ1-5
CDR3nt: TGTGCCAGCAGTTTCAGGGTTTCTTTAGGGCCCCAGCATTTT
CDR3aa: CASSFRVSLGPQHF

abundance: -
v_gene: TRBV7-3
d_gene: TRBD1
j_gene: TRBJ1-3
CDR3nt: TGTGCCAGCAGCTTATCCGGACAGGAAAACTCTGGAAACACCATATATTTT
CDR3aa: CASSLSGQENSGNTIYF

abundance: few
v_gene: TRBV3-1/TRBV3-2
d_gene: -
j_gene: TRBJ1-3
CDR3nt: TGTGCCAGCAGCCAAGGAGTAACTGGAAACACCATATATTTT
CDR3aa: CASSQGVTGNTIYF

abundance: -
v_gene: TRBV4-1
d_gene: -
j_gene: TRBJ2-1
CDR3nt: TGCGCCAGCAGCCAAGATGTAGTTGGACAGGGGGCTAGCGGGGGAACCTATGAGCAGTTCTTC
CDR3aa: CASSQDVVGQGASGGTYEQFF

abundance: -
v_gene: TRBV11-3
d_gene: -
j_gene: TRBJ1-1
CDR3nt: TGTGCCAGCAGCTTAGCAGAGAACACTGAAGCTTTCTTT
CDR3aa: CASSLAENTEAFF

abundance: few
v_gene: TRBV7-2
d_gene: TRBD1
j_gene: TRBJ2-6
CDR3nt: TGTGCCAGCACCCCCGGGACAGGGTCCACTGGGGCCAACGTCCTGACTTTC
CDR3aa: CASTPGTGSTGANVLTF

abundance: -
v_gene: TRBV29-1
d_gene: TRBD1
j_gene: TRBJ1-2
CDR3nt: TGCAGCGTTGAAAACAGGGGAGACGGCTACACCTTC
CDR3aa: CSVENRGDGYTF

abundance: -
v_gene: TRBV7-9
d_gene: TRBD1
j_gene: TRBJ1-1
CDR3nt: TGTGCCAGCAGCCAATCGATTGACAGGGGATTGAACACTGAAGCTTTCTTT
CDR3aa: CASSQSIDRGLNTEAFF

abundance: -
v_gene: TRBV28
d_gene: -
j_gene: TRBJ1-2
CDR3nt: TGTGCCAGCAGTTTTGGGCCAGTCGGCGTCTACACCTTC
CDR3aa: CASSFGPVGVYTF

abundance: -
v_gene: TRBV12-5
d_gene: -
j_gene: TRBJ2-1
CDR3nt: TGTGCTAGTGTTCGGGGAGACTCGAGCTCCTACAATGAGCAGTTCTTC
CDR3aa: CASVRGDSSSYNEQFF

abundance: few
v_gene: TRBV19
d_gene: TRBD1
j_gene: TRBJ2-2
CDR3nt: TGTGCCAGTAGGGTGGGGACAGTCGAGACCGGGGAGCTGTTTTTT
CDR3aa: CASRVGTVETGELFF

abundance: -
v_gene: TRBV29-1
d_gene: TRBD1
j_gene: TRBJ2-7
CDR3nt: TGCAGCGTTCATATAACAGGGGTCAACGAGCAGTACTTC
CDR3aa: CSVHITGVNEQYF

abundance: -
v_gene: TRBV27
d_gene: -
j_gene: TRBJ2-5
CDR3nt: TGTGCCAGCAGTTTCTCGTACCAAGAGACCCAGTACTTC
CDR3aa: CASSFSYQETQYF

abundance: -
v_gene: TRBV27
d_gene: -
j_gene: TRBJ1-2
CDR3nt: TGTGCCAGCAGTTTACAGGGAAACTATGGCTACACCTTC
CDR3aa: CASSLQGNYGYTF

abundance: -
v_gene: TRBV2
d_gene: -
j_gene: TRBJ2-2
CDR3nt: TGTGCCAGCAGTGACGGTCAGAACACCGGGGAGCTGTTTTTT
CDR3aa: CASSDGQNTGELFF

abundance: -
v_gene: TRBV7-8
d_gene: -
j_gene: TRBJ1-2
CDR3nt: TGTGCCAGCAGCCGGCCAAGGGGCTATGGCTACACCTTC
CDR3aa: CASSRPRGYGYTF

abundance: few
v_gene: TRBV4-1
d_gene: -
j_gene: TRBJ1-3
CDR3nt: TGCGCCAGCAGCCAAGACAGCGGATCTGGAAACACCATATATTTT
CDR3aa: CASSQDSGSGNTIYF

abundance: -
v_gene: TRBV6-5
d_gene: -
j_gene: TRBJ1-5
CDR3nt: TGTGCCAGCAGCCGGGATTCAGTGGGCAATCAGCCCCAGCATTTT
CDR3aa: CASSRDSVGNQPQHF

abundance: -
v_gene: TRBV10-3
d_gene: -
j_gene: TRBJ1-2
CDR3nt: TGTGCCATCCGCCGGGAGGACGATGGCTACACCTTC
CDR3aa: CAIRREDDGYTF

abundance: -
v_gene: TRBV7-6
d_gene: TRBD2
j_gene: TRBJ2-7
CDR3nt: TGTGCCAGCAGCTCTGGTGCGGGGGGTGTGTACGAGCAGTACTTC
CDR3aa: CASSSGAGGVYEQYF

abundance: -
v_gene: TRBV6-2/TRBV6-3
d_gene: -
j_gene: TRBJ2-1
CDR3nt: TGTGCCAGCAGTTCGCCTAGCCGCCACAATGAGCAGTTCTTC
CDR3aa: CASSSPSRHNEQFF

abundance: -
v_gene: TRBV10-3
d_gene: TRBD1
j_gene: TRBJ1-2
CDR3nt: TGTGCCATGGGGACAGGGGAGAATTATGGCTACACCTTC
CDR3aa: CAMGTGENYGYTF

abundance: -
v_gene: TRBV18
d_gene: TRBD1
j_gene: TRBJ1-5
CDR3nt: TGTGCCAGCTCACATGGACAGGGGGCATCTAATCAGCCCCAGCATTTT
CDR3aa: CASSHGQGASNQPQHF

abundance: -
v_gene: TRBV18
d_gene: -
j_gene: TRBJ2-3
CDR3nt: TGTGCCAGCTCACCAGAGGTCTACCGCCTCACAGATACGCAGTATTTT
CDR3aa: CASSPEVYRLTDTQYF

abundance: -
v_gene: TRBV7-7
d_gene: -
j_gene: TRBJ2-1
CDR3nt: TGTGCCAGCAGCCTGACAGGTTCCTACAATGAGCAGTTCTTC
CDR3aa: CASSLTGSYNEQFF

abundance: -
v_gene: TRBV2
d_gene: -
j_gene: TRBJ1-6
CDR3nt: TGTGCCAGCAGTGGTGACTTAAGCTCCTATAATTCACCCCTCCACTTT
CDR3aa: CASSGDLSSYNSPLHF

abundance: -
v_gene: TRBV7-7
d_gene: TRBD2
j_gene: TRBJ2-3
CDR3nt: TGTGCCAGCAGACGACTAGCGGGGAGTACAGATACGCAGTATTTT
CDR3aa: CASRRLAGSTDTQYF